Below, 17 T cell receptor beta chains from the same sample are listed, as sequenced in a study of T cells in Graves' hyperthyroidism and ophthalmopathy. Amplification targeted TCR beta CDR3 regions from RNA transcripts. First-round RT-PCR targeting the TCR CDR3 was performed with the HTBI primer set. MiXCR was run by TCRdb on the multiplex PCR reads, yielding one entry per CDR3 protein. The table records roughly 400,000 distinct CDR3 sequences, more than 15% of them present only once. The sequencing input was blood. Receptor source: a woman aged 18-29 years with Graves' hyperthyroidism that later progressed to Graves' ophthalmopathy.

In its sample, this clonotype was seen many times. The genes are TRBV5-1 and TRBJ2-1; 7 positions agree with TRBD1. The V segment lost 0 bases and the J segment 1 base; nucleotides outside the gene matches: 1. The CDR3 spans 15 residues. Germline CDR1 is SGHRS and CDR2 is YFSETQ. The CDR3 nucleotides are TGCGCCAGCAGCTTGGTACAGGGGTCCTACAATGAGCAGTTCTTC. It is translated as CASSLVQGSYNEQFF.

V usage is TRBV28 and J usage is TRBJ2-3, with 12 bases identical to TRBD1. CDR1 and CDR2 from the germline V gene are MDHEN and SYDVKM. This CDR3 is built from 17 residues. Trimming at V came to 7 bases and at J to 5 bases, leaving 13 bases not matched to a gene. CDR3 amino acids: CASTPWRRDRGQDTQYF. CDR3 nucleotide sequence: TGTGCCAGCACCCCCTGGCGCCGGGACAGGGGGCAAGATACGCAGTATTTT.

Many counts were recorded for this clonotype. The chain employs TRBV2 and TRBJ1-6; perhaps TRBD1 as D (6 bases). The CDR3 covers 17 residues. The germline V and J ends were trimmed by 6 bases and 8 bases, with 23 bases remaining between them. CDR1 SNHLY and CDR2 FYNNEI come from the germline V gene. DNA for the CDR3: TGTGCCAGCAGCCCCCTGACAGGATTCTCTCTTTATTCACCCCTCCACTTT. The encoded protein is CASSPLTGFSLYSPLHF.

Here the CDR3 reads CASSLSTQGEQYF. The CDR3, as DNA: TGTGCCAGCAGTTTATCAACCCAGGGCGAGCAGTACTTC. V usage is TRBV6-4 and J usage is TRBJ2-7, with TRBD1 as a possible D gene (5 bases). The germline V gene has CDR1 MRHNA and CDR2 SNTAGT. Deletions cut 5 bases from V and 6 bases from J, with 14 bases between. This CDR3 has 13 amino acids.

This clonotype was detected ten times or more. The chain couples TRBV12-3 or TRBV12-4 to TRBJ1-2, with a weak D call TRBD1 (5 bases). CDR3 length equals 14 residues. V was shortened by 2 bases and J by 4 bases, with 11 bases between the two germline ends. As DNA, the CDR3 is TGTGCCAGCAGTTTACGCAGGGTGGTCTATGGCTACACCTTC. Translated: CASSLRRVVYGYTF.

Many counts were recorded for this clonotype. V and J are TRBV11-2 and TRBJ2-6; D gene ambiguous. Germline values: CDR1 SGHAT, CDR2 FQNNGV. Between the trimmed V and J ends, which lost 3 bases and 4 bases, there was a span of 7 bases. The CDR3 is made up of 14 amino acids. The CDR3 loop reads CASSLANGANVLTF. The CDR3 bases are TGTGCCAGCAGCTTGGCCAACGGGGCCAACGTCCTGACTTTC. The complete variable domain, with remaining parts taken from reference TRBV11-2 and TRBJ2-6, reads EAGVAQSPRYKIIEKRQSVAFWCNPISGHATLYWYQQILGQGPKLLIQFQNNGVVDDSQLPKDRFSAERLKGVDSTLKIQPAKLEDSAVYLCASSLANGANVLTFGAGSRLTVL.

This clonotype was observed a handful of times. The chain employs TRBV29-1 and TRBJ2-7; TRBD2 matches 8 bases. Per germline, CDR1 SQVTM and CDR2 ANQGSEA. Trimming at V came to 4 bases and at J to 3 bases, leaving 5 bases not matched to a gene. CDR3 size: 13 residues. The DNA of the CDR3 is TGCAGCGTTGCTCAGCGGGGGAACTACGAGCAGTACTTC. It translates to CSVAQRGNYEQYF.

This clonotype was seen many times. The chain has TRBV6-1 and TRBJ1-4; a possible D gene is TRBD1 (5 bases). Trimming shortened V by 3 bases and J by 0 bases, and 17 bases separated the two germline ends. This CDR3 has 18 amino acids. CDR1 and CDR2 (germline): MNHNS, SASEGT. The CDR3 DNA reads as TGTGCCAGCAGTGAGGCCTGGACAAGCCCCCCAACTAATGAAAAACTGTTTTTT. Amino acid sequence: CASSEAWTSPPTNEKLFF.

This clonotype was observed a few times. With a much larger clone just one base away, this may be a read error. V usage is TRBV2 and J usage is TRBJ2-7; perhaps TRBD2 as D (5 bases). Trimming removed 6 bases at V and 6 bases at J, with 12 bases between. The CDR3 spans 12 residues. Germline lookup yields CDR1 SNHLY and CDR2 FYNNEI. CDR3 DNA: TGTGCCAGCAGGGCGAGGGCCTGCGAGCAGTACTTC. The encoded protein is CASRARACEQYF.

The CDR3 sequence: CAIIPGGEGYTF. The CDR3 DNA reads as TGTGCCATCATACCAGGGGGCGAAGGCTACACCTTC. This sequence joins TRBV10-3 and TRBJ1-2, with 8 bases matching TRBD1. Germline CDR1 ENHRY, CDR2 SYGVKD. V was pared by 7 bases and J by 8 bases, with 6 bases of the junction left unmatched. This CDR3 comprises 12 residues.

Remarks on this clonotype: A junction boundary mismatches the germline segment, possibly from a read error. The V gene is TRBV7-9, the J gene TRBJ2-1, with D possibly TRBD1 on 7 matching bases. The germline V gene has CDR1 SEHNR and CDR2 FQNEAQ (reference sequence). CDR3 size: 16 residues. The CDR3 spells CASSSRAGGPYNEPFF. The CDR3 DNA follows: TGTGCCAGCAGCTCTAGGGCAGGGGGGCCATACAATGAGCCGTTCTTC.

This clonotype occurred a few times. This chain connects TRBV7-9 to TRBJ1-2; no clear D. CDR1 and CDR2 (germline): SEHNR, FQNEAQ (reference sequence). The ends were cut back, 0 bases at V and 6 bases at J, with 11 bases in the middle. This CDR3 is 14 amino acids long. The CDR3 loop reads CASSLAQGGHGYTF. DNA of the CDR3: TGTGCCAGCAGCTTAGCGCAAGGTGGACATGGCTACACCTTC.

At least ten counts were recorded for this clonotype. The rearrangement links TRBV3-1 to TRBJ2-7, with 9 bases fitting TRBD2. The CDR3 totals 15 residues. Germline CDR1 and CDR2: LGHDT and YNNKEL (reference sequence). Germline trimming cut 8 bases from V and 3 bases from J; bases unmatched to any gene: 11. The CDR3 DNA sequence: TGTGCCAGCTCTTCAAAAAAGACTAGCGGCTACGAGCAGTACTTC. It translates to CASSSKKTSGYEQYF.

This clonotype was picked up many times. The chain combines TRBV5-5 with TRBJ1-5; D possibly corresponds to TRBD1 (5 bases). Per germline, CDR1 SGHKS and CDR2 YYEKEE (reference sequence). Trimming took 0 bases from V and 3 from J, leaving 10 bases between them. The CDR3 runs to 15 residues. The CDR3 region has the DNA TGTGCCAGCAGCTTGGAGGGGACGGTCAATCAGCCCCAGCATTTT. This translates into CASSLEGTVNQPQHF.

The chain is built from TRBV6-1 and TRBJ1-3, with 8 bases lining up with TRBD1. V dropped 9 bases and J dropped 0; count of bases not matched to a gene: 4. This CDR3 is built from 14 residues. Germline CDR1 is MNHNS and CDR2 is SASEGT. DNA for the CDR3: TGTGCCAGTGGGGGACAGGCCTCTGGAAACACCATATATTTT. It yields the protein CASGGQASGNTIYF.

V gene TRBV29-1 combines with J gene TRBJ1-3; D unclear. This CDR3 is built from 16 residues. Looked up from germline, CDR1 is SQVTM and CDR2 is ANQGSEA. CDR3 loop: CSFQEGGESSGNTIYF. The CDR3 DNA follows: TGCAGTTTTCAGGAAGGCGGCGAATCCTCTGGAAACACCATATATTTT. The variable domain in full, with the rest retrieved from reference TRBV29-1 and TRBJ1-3, is SAVISQKPSRDICQRGTSLTIQCQVDSQVTMMFWYRQQPGQSLTLIATANQGSEATYESGFVIDKFPISRPNLTFSTLTVSNMSPEDSSIYLCSFQEGGESSGNTIYFGEGSWLTVV.

The J gene is TRBJ2-6, the V gene TRBV6-1, with D unresolved. In germline, CDR1 is MNHNS, CDR2 SASEGT. This CDR3 is built from 15 residues. Between the trimmed V and J ends, which lost 1 base and 4 bases, there was a span of 8 bases. CDR3 protein: CASSEDVSGANVLTF. The CDR3, as DNA: TGTGCCAGCAGTGAAGATGTGTCGGGGGCCAACGTCCTGACTTTC.